The T cell receptor beta chain described here comes from a study of T cell responses to AZD1222 COVID-19 vaccine (dated by TCRdb to about 2021). For the study in its entirety: A total of roughly 240 trial participants underwent TCR sequencing, of whom about 210 received two doses of AZD1222 and some 25 received two doses of the MenACWY control vaccine. Trial participants were enrolled into age subgroups of 18-55, 56-69 and 70-plus years, which contained roughly 140, 27 and 60 TCR-sequenced participants, respectively. What the work shows at the level of the full study, not this receptor alone: Reportedly, close to half of the unique spike-specific TCRs recognized epitopes lying outside the regions that are mutated in the B.1.351 and B.1.1.7 variants. CD4 TCRs associated with the vaccine covered the entire spike protein, and the dominant responses were in regions 160-218 and 743-854. Conclusions about previously exposed vaccinees are limited, since just six AZD1222 recipients were seropositive for SARS-CoV-2 at baseline. The 56-69-year group was small, and its depth increase did not reach significance, likely because of low power. Most participants were white British and females outnumbered males, and the authors suggested that clonal diversity may have been underestimated. After two AZD1222 doses, both the breadth and the depth of spike-specific TCRs were significantly higher than at day 0 and than in MenACWY recipients. Because no day 14 peak-response samples were available, the repertoires could be characterized only after the peak T cell response.

The CDR3 regions of human TCRbeta chains were analyzed by immunosequencing. The original methods were these. TCRs in the repertoires were matched against a reference library of SARS-CoV-2-specific TCRs that had been generated with the MIRA antigen-specificity platform. Breadth meant the fraction of unique TCRs that were SARS-CoV-2-associated, whereas depth meant the fraction of total T cells that were SARS-CoV-2-associated. Each spike-specific TCR was assigned to its reactive spike region and to a CD4 or CD8 class using the MIRA data. Log10-transformed breadth and depth values were compared by one-way ANOVA with Sidak's multiple comparisons tests. What TCRdb holds here is the immuneACCESS table cut down to in-frame rearrangements. Part of the clones is not present; checked against another copy, under half of the missing clones reflect an unresolved V gene, and the others are unexplained. V, J and clone size derive from that table, while D and trimming were established from the DNA sequence. Here the sample has approximately 64,000 clones; approximately 90% occur a single time. 6.3% of the sample comes from the top ten.

With regard to this clone: This clone's antigen is unknown. No base-level quality is on record; no much larger clone is a single base apart.

Compared with germline, V lacks 5 bases and J lacks 5 bases; bases without a gene match: 13. CDR1 KGHDR and CDR2 SFDVKD were looked up in the germline V gene. Measured from the cysteine to the phenylalanine, the CDR3 is 18 residues long. Only the CDR3 DNA is retained, 54 bases long and in frame from the first base. The time point label of this sample denotes: about 28 days (+/-7) after the second vaccine dose. According to the study, the label for this sample's treatment or condition signals: meningococcal conjugate vaccine given as trial control. Vaccinee samples were obtained from the UK trials COV001 and COV002, which included a single-blind randomized controlled phase 2/3 trial of AZD1222 (ChAdOx1 nCoV-19) in healthy adults. For TCRbeta chain sequencing, PBMC samples were collected from trial participants at day 0 and at day 28 after the second dose.

The TCR sequence derives from an adult who received the MenACWY meningococcal vaccine as a control. The rearrangement joined TRBV24-1 to TRBJ2-1; TRBD2 fits 11 bases in the junction. The material was peripheral blood, obtained 28 days after the second dose of the MenACWY control vaccine. Here is the DNA: TGTGCCACCAGTGGCGGACTAGCGGGCGCCGGGGCCGACAATGAGCAGTTCTTC. Its amino acids are CATSGGLAGAGADNEQFF.